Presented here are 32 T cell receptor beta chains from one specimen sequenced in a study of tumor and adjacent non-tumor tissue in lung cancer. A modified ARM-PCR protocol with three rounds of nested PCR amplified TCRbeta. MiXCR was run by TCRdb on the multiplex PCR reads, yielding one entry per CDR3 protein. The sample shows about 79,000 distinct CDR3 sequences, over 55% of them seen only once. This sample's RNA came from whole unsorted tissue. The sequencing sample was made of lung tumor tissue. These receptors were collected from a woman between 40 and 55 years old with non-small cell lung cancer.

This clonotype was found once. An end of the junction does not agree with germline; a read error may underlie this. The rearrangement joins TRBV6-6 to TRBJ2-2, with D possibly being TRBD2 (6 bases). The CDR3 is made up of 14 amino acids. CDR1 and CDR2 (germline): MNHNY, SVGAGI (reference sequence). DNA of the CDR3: TGTGTCAGCAGACCGCGGGGTCACACCAGGGAGCTGTTCTTT. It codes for CVSRPRGHTRELFF.

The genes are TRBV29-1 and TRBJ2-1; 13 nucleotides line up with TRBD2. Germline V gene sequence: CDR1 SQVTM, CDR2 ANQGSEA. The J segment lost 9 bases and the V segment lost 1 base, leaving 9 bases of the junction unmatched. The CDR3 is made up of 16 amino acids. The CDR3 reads CSVEATTSGRGCEQFF. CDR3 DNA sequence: TGCAGCGTTGAAGCAACAACTAGCGGGAGGGGGTGTGAGCAGTTCTTC.

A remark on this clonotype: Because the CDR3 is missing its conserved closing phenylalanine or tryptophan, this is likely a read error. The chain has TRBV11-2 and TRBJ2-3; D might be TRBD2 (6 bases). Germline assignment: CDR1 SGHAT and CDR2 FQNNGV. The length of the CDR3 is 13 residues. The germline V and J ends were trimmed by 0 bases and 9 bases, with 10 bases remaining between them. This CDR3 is CASSLEGAGTQYY. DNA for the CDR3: TGTGCCAGCAGCTTAGAGGGCGCGGGGACGCAGTATTAT.

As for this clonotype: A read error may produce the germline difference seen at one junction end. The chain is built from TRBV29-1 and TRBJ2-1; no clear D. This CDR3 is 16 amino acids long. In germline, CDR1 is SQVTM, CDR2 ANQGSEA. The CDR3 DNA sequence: TGCAGCGACCCGAAACGCATCTCCCGACCCTACAATGAGCAGTTCTTT. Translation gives CSDPKRISRPYNEQFF.

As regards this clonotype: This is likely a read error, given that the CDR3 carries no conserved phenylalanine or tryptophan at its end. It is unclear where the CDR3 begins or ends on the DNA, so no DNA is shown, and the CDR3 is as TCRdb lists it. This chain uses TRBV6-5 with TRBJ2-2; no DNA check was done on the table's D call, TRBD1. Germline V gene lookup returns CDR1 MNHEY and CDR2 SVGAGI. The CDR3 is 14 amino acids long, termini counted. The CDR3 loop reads CASRRQGVTGEMFI.

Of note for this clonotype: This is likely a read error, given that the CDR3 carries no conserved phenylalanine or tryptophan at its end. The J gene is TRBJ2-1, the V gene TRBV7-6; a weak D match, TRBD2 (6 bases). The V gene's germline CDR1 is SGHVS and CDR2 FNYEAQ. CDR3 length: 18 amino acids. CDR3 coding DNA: TGTGCCAGCAACTTAGCTGAATTAGCGGAAGGCTCCTACAATGAGCAGTTCCTC. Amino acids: CASNLAELAEGSYNEQFL.

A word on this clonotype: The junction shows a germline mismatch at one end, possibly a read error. The CDR3 reads CSVGVLTGSRHIQYF. The CDR3 DNA follows: TGCAGTGTTGGGGTACTGACAGGGAGTAGGCACATTCAGTACTTC. V is TRBV29-1 and J is TRBJ2-4; TRBD1 matches 7 bases. This CDR3 is 15 amino acids long. Germline assignment: CDR1 SQVTM and CDR2 ANQGSEA. Full variable domain (remainder filled in from reference TRBV29-1 and TRBJ2-4): SAVISQKPSRDICQRGTSLTIQCQVDSQVTMMFWYRQQPGQSLTLIATANQGSEATYESGFVIDKFPISRPNLTFSTLTVSNMSPEDSSIYLCSVGVLTGSRHIQYFGAGTRLSVL.

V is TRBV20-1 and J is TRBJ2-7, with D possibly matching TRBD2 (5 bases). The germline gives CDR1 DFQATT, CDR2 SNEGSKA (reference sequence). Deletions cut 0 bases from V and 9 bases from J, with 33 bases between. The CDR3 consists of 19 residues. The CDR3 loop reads CSARDIFVGVDDKTTAQYF. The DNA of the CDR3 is TGCAGTGCTAGAGATATCTTTGTGGGCGTGGACGACAAGACTACGGCGCAGTACTTC.

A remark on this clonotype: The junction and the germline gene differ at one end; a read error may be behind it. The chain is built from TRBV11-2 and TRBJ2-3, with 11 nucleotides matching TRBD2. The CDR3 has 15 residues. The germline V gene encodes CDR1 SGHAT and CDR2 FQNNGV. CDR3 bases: TGTGCCAGCAGCTCATTAGCGGGGGGGGCAGATATGCAGTATTTT. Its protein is CASSSLAGGADMQYF.

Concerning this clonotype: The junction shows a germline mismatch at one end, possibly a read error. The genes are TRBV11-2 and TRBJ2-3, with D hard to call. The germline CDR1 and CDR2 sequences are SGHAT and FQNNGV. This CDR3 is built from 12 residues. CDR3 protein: CASSHHTDTQYF. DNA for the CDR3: TGCGCCAGCAGCCACCACACAGATACGCAGTATTTT.

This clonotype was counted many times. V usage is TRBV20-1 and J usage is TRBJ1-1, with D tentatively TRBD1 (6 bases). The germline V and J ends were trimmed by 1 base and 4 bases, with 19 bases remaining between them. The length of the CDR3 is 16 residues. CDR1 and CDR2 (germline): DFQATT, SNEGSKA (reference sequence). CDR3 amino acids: CSARGKGGVRSTEAFF. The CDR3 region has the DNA TGCAGTGCTAGAGGAAAAGGGGGGGTGAGAAGCACTGAAGCTTTCTTT.

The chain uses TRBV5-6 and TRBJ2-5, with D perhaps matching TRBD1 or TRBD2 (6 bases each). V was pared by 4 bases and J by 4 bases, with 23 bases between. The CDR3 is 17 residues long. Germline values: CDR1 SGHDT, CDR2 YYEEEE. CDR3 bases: TGTGCCAGCAGCCGACTAGTGGGGGCGTCGAGATCAGAGACCCAGTACTTC. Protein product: CASSRLVGASRSETQYF. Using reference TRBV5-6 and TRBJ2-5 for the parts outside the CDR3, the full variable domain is DAGVTQSPTHLIKTRGQQVTLRCSPKSGHDTVSWYQQALGQGPQFIFQYYEEEERQRGNFPDRFSGHQFPNYSSELNVNALLLGDSALYLCASSRLVGASRSETQYFGPGTRLLVL.

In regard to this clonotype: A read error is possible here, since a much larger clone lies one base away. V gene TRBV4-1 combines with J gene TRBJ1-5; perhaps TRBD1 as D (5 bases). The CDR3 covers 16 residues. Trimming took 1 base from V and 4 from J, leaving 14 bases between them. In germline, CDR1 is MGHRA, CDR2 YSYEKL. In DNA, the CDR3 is TGCGCCAGCAGCCAAGGAATCCAGGGATGGAATCAGCCCCAGCATTTT. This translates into CASSQGIQGWNQPQHF.

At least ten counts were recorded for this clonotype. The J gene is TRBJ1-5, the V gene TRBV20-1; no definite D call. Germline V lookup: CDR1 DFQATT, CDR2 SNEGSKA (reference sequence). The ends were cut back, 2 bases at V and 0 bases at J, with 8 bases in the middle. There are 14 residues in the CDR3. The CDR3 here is CSARRENSNQPQHF. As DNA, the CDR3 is TGCAGTGCTAGACGGGAAAATAGCAATCAGCCCCAGCATTTT.

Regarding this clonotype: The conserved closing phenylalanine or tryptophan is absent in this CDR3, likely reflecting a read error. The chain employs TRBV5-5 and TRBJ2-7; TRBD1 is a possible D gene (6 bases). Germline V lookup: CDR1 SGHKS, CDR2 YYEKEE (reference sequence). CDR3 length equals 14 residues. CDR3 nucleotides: TGTGCCAGCAGCTTTAGCTACAGGGCGTACGAACAGTACTAC. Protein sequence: CASSFSYRAYEQYY.

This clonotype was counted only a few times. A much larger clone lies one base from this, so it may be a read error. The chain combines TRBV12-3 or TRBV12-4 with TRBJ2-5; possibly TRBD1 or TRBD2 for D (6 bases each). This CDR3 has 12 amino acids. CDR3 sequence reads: CASSFRGETLYF. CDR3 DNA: TGTGCCAGCAGTTTTAGGGGGGAGACCCTGTACTTC.

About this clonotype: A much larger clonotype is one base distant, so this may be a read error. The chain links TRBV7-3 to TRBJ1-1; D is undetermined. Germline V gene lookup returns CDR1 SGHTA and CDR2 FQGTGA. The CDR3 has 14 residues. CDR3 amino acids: CASSFSAGNTVAFF. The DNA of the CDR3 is TGTGCCAGCAGCTTCTCAGCCGGGAACACTGTAGCTTTCTTT.

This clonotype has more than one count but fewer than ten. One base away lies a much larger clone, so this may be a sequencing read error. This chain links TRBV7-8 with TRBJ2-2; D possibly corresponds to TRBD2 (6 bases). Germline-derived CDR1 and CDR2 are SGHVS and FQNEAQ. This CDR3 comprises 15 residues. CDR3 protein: CVSSLGRGNTGELFF. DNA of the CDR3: TGTGTCAGCAGCTTAGGGCGGGGTAACACCGGGGAGCTGTTTTTT.

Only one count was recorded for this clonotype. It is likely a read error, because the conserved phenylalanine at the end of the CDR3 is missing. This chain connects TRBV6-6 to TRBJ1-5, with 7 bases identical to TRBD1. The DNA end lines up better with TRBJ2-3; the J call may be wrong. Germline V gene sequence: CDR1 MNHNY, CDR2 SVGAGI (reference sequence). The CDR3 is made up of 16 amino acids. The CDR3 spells CASKRLQGSSNQPQYL. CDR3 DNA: TGTGCCAGCAAGAGACTACAGGGGAGTAGCAATCAGCCCCAGTATTTG.

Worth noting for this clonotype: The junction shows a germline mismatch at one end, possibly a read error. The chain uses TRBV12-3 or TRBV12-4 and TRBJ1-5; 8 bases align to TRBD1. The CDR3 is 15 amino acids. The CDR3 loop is CANSESGTGGGPQHF. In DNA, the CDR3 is TGTGCCAACAGTGAGTCCGGAACAGGGGGGGGACCCCAGCATTTT.

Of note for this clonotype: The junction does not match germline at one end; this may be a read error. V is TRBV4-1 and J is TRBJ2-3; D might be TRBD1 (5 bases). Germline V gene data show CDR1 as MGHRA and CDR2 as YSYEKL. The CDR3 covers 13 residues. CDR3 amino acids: CASSRDRLDTHYF. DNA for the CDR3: TGCGCCAGTAGCCGAGACAGACTGGATACGCACTATTTT.

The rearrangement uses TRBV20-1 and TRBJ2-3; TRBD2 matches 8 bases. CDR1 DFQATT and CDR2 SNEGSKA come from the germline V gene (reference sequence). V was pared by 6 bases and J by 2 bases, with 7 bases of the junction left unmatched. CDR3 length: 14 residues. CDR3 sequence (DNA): TGCAGTGCCCCCGAACTAGCGGTCACAGATACGCAGTATTTT. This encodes CSAPELAVTDTQYF.

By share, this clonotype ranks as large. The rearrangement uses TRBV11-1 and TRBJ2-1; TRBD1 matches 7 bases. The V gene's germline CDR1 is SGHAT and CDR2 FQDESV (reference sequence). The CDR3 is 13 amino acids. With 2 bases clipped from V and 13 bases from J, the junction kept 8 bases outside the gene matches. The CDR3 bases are TGTGCCAGCAGCTTACACAGGGGATGGGATCAGTTCTTC. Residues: CASSLHRGWDQFF.

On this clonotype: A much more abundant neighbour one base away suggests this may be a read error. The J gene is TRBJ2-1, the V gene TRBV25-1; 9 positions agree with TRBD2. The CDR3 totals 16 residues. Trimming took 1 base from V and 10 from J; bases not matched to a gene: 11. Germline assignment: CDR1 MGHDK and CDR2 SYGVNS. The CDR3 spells CASSEWSSGRTMEQFF. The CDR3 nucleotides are TGTGCCAGCAGTGAATGGTCCAGCGGGAGGACCATGGAGCAGTTCTTC.

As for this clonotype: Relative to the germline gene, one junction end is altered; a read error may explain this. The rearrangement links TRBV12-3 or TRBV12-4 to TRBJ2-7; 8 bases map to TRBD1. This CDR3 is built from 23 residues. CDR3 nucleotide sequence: TGTGCCAGCAGTTCGGGACAGGTGTGGAATATACCCGAAAAATCAAACGGCCGATACGAGCAGTACTTT. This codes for CASSSGQVWNIPEKSNGRYEQYF.

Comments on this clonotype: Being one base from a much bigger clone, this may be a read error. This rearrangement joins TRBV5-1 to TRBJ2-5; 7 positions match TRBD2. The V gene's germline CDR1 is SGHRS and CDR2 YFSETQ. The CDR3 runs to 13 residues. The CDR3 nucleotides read TGCGCCGGCAGCCCGGGAGGCCAGGAGACCCAGTACTTC. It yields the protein CAGSPGGQETQYF.

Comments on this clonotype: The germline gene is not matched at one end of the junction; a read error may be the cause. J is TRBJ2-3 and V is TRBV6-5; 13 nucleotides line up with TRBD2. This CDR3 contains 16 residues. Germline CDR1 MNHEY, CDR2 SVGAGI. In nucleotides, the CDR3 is TGTGCCAGCAGTTACTCGGGACTAGCGGGGTTCAATAGGCAGTGTTTT. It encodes CASSYSGLAGFNRQCF.

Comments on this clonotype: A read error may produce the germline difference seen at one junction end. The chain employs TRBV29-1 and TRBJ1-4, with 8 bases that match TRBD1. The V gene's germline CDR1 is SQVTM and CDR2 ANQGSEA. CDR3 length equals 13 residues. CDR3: CSVDQGASGKLYF. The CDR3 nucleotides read TGTAGCGTTGATCAGGGGGCCAGTGGAAAACTGTATTTT.

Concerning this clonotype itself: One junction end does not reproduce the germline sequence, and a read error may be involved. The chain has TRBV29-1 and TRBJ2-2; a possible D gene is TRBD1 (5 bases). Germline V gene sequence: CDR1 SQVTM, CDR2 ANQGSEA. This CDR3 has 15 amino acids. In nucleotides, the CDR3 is TGCAGCGCGGCCCCAGGGTACATCAACACCGGTGAGCTGTTTTTT. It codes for CSAAPGYINTGELFF.

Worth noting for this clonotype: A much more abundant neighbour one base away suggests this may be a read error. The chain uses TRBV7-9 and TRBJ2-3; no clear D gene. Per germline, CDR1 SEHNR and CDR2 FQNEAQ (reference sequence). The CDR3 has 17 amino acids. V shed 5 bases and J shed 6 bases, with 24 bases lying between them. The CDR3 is CASSHLKGSLLWDTQYF. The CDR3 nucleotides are TGTGCCAGCAGCCATCTAAAGGGCAGCCTCTTATGGGATACGCAGTATTTT. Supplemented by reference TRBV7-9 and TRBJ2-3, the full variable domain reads DTGVSQNPRHKITKRGQNVTFRCDPISEHNRLYWYRQTLGQGPEFLTYFQNEAQLEKSRLLSDRFSAERPKGSFSTLEIQRTEQGDSAMYLCASSHLKGSLLWDTQYFGPGTRLTVL.

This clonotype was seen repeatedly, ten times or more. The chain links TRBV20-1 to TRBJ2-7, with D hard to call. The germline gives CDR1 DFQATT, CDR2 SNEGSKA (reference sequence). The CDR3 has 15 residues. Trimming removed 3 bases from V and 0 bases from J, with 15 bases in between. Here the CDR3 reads CSARDVVKSSYEQYF. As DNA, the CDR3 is TGCAGTGCTAGGGACGTGGTAAAAAGCTCCTACGAGCAGTACTTC.

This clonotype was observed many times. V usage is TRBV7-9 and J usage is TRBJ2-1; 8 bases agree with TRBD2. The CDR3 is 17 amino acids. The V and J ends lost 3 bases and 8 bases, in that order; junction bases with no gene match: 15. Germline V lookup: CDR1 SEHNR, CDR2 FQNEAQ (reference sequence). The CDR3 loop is CASSFRPTGTRGDEQFF. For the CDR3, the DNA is TGTGCCAGCAGCTTTAGGCCCACCGGGACTAGAGGGGATGAGCAGTTCTTC.